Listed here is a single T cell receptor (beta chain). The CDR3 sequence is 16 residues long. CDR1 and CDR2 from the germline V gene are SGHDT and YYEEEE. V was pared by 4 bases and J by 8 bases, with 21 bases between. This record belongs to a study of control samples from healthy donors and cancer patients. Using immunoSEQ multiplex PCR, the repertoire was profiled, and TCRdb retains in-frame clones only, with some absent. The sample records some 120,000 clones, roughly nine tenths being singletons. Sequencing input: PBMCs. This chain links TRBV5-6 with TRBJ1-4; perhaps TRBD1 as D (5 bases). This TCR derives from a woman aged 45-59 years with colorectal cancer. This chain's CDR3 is CASSRHDRWGLEKLFF. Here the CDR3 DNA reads TGTGCCAGCAGCCGACATGACAGATGGGGCTTAGAAAAACTGTTTTTT. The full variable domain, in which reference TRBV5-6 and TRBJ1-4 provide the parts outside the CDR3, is DAGVTQSPTHLIKTRGQQVTLRCSPKSGHDTVSWYQQALGQGPQFIFQYYEEEERQRGNFPDRFSGHQFPNYSSELNVNALLLGDSALYLCASSRHDRWGLEKLFFGSGTQLSVL.